The clone carrying this TCR beta chain was recorded many times. The sample comes from a study of Graves' ophthalmopathy and Graves' hyperthyroidism. Germline CDR1 MNHEY, CDR2 SVGEGT. Trimming stripped 6 bases from V and 1 base from J, with 10 bases between. The CDR3 contains 13 residues. Using RNA transcripts, the TCR beta CDR3 regions were amplified. The workflow started with a first-round RT-PCR run with HTBI primers and then moved on to a second-round multiplex PCR. A single record per CDR3 protein comes from TCRdb applying MiXCR to the multiplex PCR reads. The repertoire holds a few hundred thousand distinct CDR3 sequences, with 15% as singletons.

The chain employs TRBV6-2 or TRBV6-3 and TRBJ2-7; perhaps TRBD1 as D (6 bases). The sample was peripheral blood. The TCR was taken from a woman younger than 30 with stable Graves' hyperthyroidism. DNA for the CDR3: TGTGCCAGCAGGCACAGGGTGTCCTACGAGCAGTACTTC. It specifies CASRHRVSYEQYF.